This TCR beta chain was recorded in a study of CD8 T cells in ankylosing spondylitis (dated by TCRdb to about 2017). About the investigation overall: The study profiled T cell receptor beta repertoires in healthy donors and ankylosing spondylitis patients to find disease-linked TCR variants. Peripheral blood was sampled, and synovial fluid was also collected from ankylosing spondylitis patients. The full study cohort comprised about 25 ankylosing spondylitis patients and about 110 healthy donors. General conclusions and limits of the study: Blood from ankylosing spondylitis patients appeared to be characterized by a TCR beta motif made up of under ten highly homologous amino acid variants. Some TCR beta motif variants had previously been reported in synovial fluid and blood of reactive arthritis patients, which suggested common disease-initiation mechanisms. A CD8+ phenotype was shown by the disease-linked clones, which were found at relatively low frequencies in peripheral blood. The disease-linked clones were reported to be significantly enriched in matched synovial fluid samples from ankylosing spondylitis patients.

The run used an Illumina HiSeq 2500. TCR beta libraries were prepared by quantitative 5'-RACE with molecular barcodes. The authors' analysis ran thus. A new computational method based on a probabilistic model of VDJ rearrangement was used to identify disease-linked TCR variants. TCRdb reanalyzed the raw reads on its own, using fastp at Q25 for trimming and MiXCR for clone calling, and kept in-frame beta chains. Entries are consolidated by CDR3 protein sequence, retaining the most common genes and DNA. The authors' filters were not applied to this entry. This sample holds 200,000 to 250,000 distinct CDR3 sequences; about 7.3% were observed only once. About 14% of the sample is in the top ten clones. CDR1 and CDR2 are read off the germline V gene as SQVTM and ANQGSEA. The CDR3 numbers 12 residues from cysteine through phenylalanine. This entry keeps only the CDR3 DNA: 36 bases, framed from base 1. Between the V and J ends, shortened by 3 bases and 6 bases respectively, the junction contains 9 bases.

This clonotype was seen many times. No cognate antigen has been identified for it. No base quality information exists; no much larger clone differs at one position. This sequence was found in a male donor with ankylosing spondylitis. The sample consisted of blood, either unsorted or a sorted T cell fraction (not recorded which). This receptor chain uses TRBV29-1 and TRBJ2-1, with no confident D gene call. Here the CDR3 is given as CSVDPGLNEQFF. The base sequence is TGCAGCGTTGATCCTGGGCTCAATGAGCAGTTCTTC.